Reported below is one T cell receptor beta chain. Its specificity is unknown. Sequencing used immunoSEQ multiplex PCR; TCRdb keeps in-frame clones, though not all of them. Here the sample spans about 89,000 clones, 86% being singletons. CD4+ T cells were isolated untouched, about 98% pure. This sample was included in a study of T cell repertoires and HLA-DP antigens. Study-wide background: Pre-culture CD4+ samples used roughly 1,200 ng DNA versus 200 to 250 ng for CD137+CD4+ sorts. Study conclusions and caveats: Responder cells were total CD4+ cells with a HeLa antigen-presenting system. Naive and memory CD4+ repertoires were not analysed separately.

The germline V gene has CDR1 MNHNS and CDR2 SASEGT. The V segment lost 7 bases and the J segment 4 bases; nucleotides outside the gene matches: 10. This CDR3 spans 15 amino acids. This TCR came from a man aged 45-65 years in good health and CMV-seronegative. The source material was CD4+ T cells from PBMCs. The chain combines TRBV6-1 with TRBJ1-5; 7 bases are a match to TRBD1. DNA for the CDR3: TGTGCCAGCACCAAGGGACAGCCCGGGAATCAGCCCCAGCATTTT. Amino acid sequence: CASTKGQPGNQPQHF.